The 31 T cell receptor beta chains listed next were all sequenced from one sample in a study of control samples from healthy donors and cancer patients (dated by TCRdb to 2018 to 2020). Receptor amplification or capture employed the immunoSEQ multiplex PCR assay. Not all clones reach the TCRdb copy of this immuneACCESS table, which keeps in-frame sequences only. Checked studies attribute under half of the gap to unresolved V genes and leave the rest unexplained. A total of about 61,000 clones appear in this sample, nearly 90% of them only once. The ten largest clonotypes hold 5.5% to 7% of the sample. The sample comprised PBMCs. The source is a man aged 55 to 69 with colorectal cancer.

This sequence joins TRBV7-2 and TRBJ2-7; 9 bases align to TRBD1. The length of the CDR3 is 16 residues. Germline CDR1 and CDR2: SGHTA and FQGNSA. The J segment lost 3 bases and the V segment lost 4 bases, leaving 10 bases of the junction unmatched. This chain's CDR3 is CASSSITGTGNYEQYF. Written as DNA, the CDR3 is TGTGCCAGCAGCTCCATTACCGGGACAGGGAACTACGAGCAGTACTTC.

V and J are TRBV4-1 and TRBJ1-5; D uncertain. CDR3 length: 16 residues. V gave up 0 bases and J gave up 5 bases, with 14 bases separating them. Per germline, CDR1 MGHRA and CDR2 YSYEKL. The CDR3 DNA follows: TGCGCCAGCAGCCAAGATACGACTCAGGAGGATCAGCCCCAGCATTTT. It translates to CASSQDTTQEDQPQHF.

For the CDR3, the DNA is TGTGCCAGCAGCCCGGGACGGCTTAATTCACCCCTCCACTTT. Translation gives CASSPGRLNSPLHF. V and J are TRBV5-4 and TRBJ1-6, with D possibly TRBD1 on 5 matching bases. The CDR3 has 14 residues. V lost 4 bases, J lost 6 bases, and 11 bases lay in between. Looked up from germline, CDR1 is SGHNT and CDR2 is YYREEE (reference sequence).

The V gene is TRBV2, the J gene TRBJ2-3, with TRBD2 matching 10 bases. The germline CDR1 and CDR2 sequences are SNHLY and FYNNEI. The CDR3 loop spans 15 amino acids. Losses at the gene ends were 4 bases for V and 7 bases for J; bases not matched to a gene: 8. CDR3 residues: CASSASGGAYNTQYF. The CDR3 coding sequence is TGTGCCAGCAGTGCGAGCGGGGGGGCTTACAATACGCAGTATTTT.

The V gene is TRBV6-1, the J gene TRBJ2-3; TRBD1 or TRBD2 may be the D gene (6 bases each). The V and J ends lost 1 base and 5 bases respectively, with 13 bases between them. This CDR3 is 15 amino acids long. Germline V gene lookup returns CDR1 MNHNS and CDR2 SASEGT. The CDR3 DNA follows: TGTGCCAGCAGTGAAGGCTGGGGGCGGGGAGATACGCAGTATTTT. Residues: CASSEGWGRGDTQYF.

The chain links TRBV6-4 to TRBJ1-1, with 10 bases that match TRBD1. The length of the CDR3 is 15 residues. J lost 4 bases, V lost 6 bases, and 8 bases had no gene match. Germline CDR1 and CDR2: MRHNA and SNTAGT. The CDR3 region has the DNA TGTGCCAGCAGCCGCACCGGGACAGGGGCCACTGAAGCTTTCTTT. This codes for CASSRTGTGATEAFF.

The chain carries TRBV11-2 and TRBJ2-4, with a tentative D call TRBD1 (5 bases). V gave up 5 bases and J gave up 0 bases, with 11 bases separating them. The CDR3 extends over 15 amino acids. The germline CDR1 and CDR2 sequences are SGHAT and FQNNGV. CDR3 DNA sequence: TGTGCCAGCAGCACACCAGGGATAGCCAAAAACATTCAGTACTTC. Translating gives CASSTPGIAKNIQYF.

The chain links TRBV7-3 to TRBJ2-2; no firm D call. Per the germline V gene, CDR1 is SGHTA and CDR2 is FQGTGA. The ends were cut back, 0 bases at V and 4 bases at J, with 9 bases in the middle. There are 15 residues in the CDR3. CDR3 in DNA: TGTGCCAGCAGCTTAACGTTAGGGTTCACCGGGGAGCTGTTTTTT. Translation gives CASSLTLGFTGELFF.

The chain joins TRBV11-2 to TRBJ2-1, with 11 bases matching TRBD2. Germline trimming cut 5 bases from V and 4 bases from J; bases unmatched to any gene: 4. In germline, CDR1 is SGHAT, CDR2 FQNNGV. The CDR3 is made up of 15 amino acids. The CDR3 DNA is TGTGCCAGCAGCACCGGACTAGCGGGTTACAATGAGCAGTTCTTC. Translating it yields CASSTGLAGYNEQFF. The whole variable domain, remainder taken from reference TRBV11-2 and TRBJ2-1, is EAGVAQSPRYKIIEKRQSVAFWCNPISGHATLYWYQQILGQGPKLLIQFQNNGVVDDSQLPKDRFSAERLKGVDSTLKIQPAKLEDSAVYLCASSTGLAGYNEQFFGPGTRLTVL.

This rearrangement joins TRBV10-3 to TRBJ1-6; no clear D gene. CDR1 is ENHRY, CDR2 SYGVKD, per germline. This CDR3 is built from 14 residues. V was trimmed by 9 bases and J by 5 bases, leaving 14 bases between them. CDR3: CAIQSGLDNSPLHF. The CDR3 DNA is TGTGCCATACAGAGTGGGCTGGATAATTCACCCCTCCACTTT.

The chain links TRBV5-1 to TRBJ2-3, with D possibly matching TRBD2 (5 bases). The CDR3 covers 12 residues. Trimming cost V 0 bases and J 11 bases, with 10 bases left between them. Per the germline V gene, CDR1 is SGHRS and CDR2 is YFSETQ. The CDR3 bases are TGCGCCAGCAGCTTGGGGACTCTAGAGCAGTATTTT. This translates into CASSLGTLEQYF.

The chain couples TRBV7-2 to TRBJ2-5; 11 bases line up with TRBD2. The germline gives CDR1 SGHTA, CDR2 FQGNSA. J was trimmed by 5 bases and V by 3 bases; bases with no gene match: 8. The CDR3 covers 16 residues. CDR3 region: CASSFYSGGARETQYF. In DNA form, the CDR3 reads TGTGCCAGCAGCTTCTATAGCGGGGGGGCTCGGGAGACCCAGTACTTC.

CDR3 in amino acids: CASSLVRTGMAFF. The CDR3 DNA sequence: TGTGCCAGCAGCTTAGTTAGGACAGGGATGGCTTTCTTT. The genes are TRBV11-2 and TRBJ1-1, with 8 bases lining up with TRBD1. Germline-derived CDR1 and CDR2 are SGHAT and FQNNGV. V lost 1 base to trimming and J lost 11 bases; unmatched junction nucleotides: 6. The CDR3 is 13 residues long.

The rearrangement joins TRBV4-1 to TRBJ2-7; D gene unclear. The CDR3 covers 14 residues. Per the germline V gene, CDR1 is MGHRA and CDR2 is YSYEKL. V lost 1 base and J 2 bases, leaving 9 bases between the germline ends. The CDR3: CASSQGAVPYEQYF. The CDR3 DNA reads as TGCGCCAGCAGCCAAGGGGCAGTCCCCTACGAGCAGTACTTC.

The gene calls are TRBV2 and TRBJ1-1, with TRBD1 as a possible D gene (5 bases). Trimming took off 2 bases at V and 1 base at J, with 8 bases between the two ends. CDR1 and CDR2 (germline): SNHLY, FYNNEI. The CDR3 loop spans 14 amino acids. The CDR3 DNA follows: TGTGCCAGCAGTGAAATGGGGGGGAACACTGAAGCTTTCTTT. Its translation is CASSEMGGNTEAFF.

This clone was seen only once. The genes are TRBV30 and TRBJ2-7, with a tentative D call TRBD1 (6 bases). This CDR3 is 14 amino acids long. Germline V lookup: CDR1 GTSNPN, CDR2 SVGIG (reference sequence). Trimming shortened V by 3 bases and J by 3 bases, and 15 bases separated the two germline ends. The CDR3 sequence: CAWRVVGAGYEQYF. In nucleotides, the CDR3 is TGTGCCTGGAGGGTGGTGGGGGCCGGCTACGAGCAGTACTTC.

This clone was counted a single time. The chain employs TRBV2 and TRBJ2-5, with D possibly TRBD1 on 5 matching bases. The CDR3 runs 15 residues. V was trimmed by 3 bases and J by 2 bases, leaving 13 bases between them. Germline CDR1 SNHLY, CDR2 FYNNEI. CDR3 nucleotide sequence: TGTGCCAGCAGTGATTTGGGGCAGGGTCAAGAGACCCAGTACTTC. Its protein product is CASSDLGQGQETQYF.

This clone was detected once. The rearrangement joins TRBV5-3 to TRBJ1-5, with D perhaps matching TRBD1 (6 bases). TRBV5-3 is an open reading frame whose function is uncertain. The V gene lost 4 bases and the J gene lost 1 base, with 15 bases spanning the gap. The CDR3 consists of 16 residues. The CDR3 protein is CARSPEGGMSNQPQHF. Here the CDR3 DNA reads TGTGCCAGAAGCCCCGAGGGGGGGATGAGCAATCAGCCCCAGCATTTT.

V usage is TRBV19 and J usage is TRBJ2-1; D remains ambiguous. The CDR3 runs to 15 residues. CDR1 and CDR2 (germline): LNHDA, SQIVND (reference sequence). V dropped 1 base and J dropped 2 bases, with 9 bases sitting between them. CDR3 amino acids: CASSIGAIAYNEQFF. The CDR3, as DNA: TGTGCCAGTAGTATAGGGGCAATTGCCTACAATGAGCAGTTCTTC.

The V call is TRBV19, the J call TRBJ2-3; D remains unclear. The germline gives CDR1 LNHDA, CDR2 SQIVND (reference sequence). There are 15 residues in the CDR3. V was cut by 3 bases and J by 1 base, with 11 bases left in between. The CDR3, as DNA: TGTGCCAGTAGTATCGGAATGGTTGGCACAGATACGCAGTATTTT. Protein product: CASSIGMVGTDTQYF.

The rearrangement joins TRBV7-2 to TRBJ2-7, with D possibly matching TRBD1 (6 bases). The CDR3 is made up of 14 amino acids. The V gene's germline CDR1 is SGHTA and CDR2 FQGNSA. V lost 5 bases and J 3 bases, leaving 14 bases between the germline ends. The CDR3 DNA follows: TGTGCCAGCAGCCCACAGGGTGACCTCTACGAGCAGTACTTC. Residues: CASSPQGDLYEQYF.

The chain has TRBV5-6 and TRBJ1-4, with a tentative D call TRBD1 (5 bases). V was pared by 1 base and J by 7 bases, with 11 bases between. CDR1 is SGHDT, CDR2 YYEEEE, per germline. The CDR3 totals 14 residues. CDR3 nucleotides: TGTGCCAGCAGCTTGAAAGGGGCAGGTGAAAAACTGTTTTTT. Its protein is CASSLKGAGEKLFF. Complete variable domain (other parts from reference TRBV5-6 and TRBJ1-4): DAGVTQSPTHLIKTRGQQVTLRCSPKSGHDTVSWYQQALGQGPQFIFQYYEEEERQRGNFPDRFSGHQFPNYSSELNVNALLLGDSALYLCASSLKGAGEKLFFGSGTQLSVL.

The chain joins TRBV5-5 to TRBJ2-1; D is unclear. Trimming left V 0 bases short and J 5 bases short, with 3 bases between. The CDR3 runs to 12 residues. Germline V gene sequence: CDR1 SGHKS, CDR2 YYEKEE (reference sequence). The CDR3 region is CASSLVDNEQFF. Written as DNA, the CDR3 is TGTGCCAGCAGCTTGGTAGACAATGAGCAGTTCTTC.

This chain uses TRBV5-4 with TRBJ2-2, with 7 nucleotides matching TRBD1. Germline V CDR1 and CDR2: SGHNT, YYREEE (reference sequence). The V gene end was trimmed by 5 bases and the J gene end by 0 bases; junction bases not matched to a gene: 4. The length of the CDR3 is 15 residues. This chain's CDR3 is CASSLQGANTGELFF. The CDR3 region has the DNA TGTGCCAGCAGTCTTCAGGGGGCGAACACCGGGGAGCTGTTTTTT.

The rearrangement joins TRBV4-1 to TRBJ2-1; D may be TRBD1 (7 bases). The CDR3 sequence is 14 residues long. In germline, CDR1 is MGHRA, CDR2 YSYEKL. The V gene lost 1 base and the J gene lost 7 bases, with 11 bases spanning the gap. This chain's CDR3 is CASSQGRGLNEQFF. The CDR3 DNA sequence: TGCGCCAGCAGCCAAGGGAGGGGGCTGAATGAGCAGTTCTTC.

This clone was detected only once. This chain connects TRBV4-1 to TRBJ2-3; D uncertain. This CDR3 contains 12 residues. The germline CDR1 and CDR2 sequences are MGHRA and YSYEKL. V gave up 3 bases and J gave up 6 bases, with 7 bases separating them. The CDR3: CASSQLRDTQYF. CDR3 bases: TGCGCCAGCAGCCAGTTGAGGGATACGCAGTATTTT.

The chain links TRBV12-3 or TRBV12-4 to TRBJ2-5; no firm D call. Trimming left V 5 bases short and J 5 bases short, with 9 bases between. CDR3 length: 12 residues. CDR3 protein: CASSTVVETQYF. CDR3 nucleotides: TGTGCCAGCAGTACCGTCGTTGAGACCCAGTACTTC.

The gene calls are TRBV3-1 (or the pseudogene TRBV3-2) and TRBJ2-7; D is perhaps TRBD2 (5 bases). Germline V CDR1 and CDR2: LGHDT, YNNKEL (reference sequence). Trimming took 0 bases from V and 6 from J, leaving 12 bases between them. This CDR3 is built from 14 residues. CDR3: CASSQDLPGSEQYF. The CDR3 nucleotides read TGTGCCAGCAGCCAAGATTTACCGGGATCCGAGCAGTACTTC.

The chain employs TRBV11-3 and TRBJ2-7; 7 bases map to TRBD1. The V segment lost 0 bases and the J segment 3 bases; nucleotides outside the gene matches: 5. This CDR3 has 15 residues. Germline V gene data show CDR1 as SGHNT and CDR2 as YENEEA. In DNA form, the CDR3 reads TGTGCCAGCAGCTTAGATTTCTCAGGGGGCTACGAGCAGTACTTC. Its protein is CASSLDFSGGYEQYF.

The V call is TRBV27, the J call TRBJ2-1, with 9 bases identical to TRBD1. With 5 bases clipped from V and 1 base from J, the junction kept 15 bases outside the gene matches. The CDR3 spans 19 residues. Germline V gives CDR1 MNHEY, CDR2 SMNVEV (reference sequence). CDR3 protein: CASSLIATGQGTSYNEQFF. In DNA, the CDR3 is TGTGCCAGCAGTCTCATCGCTACCGGACAGGGGACATCCTACAATGAGCAGTTCTTC.

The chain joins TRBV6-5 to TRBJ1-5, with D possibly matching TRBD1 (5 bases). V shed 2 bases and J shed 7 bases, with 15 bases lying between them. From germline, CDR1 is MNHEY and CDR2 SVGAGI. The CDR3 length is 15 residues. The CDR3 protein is CASSYDAVKGQPQHF. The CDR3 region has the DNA TGTGCCAGCAGTTACGACGCGGTGAAGGGGCAGCCCCAGCATTTT.